This TCR beta chain was captured in a study of human T cells and chemical hapten exposure. Whole-study findings and limits: TCRs above 1 in 1000 frequency stayed constant with DPC sensitization.

CDR1 LNHDA and CDR2 SQIVND come from the germline V gene (reference sequence). Trimming left V 4 bases short and J 5 bases short, with 6 bases between. CDR3 length equals 12 residues. Turning to this clonotype: Antigen unknown.

Time point described: healthy volunteer bleed at 2 weeks. Total RNA was isolated from whole blood that had not been fractionated. Original handling: TCR counts had a median of about 100,000 per sample and spanned roughly 23,224 to 700,000. MiXCR was run by TCRdb on the RACE reads, yielding one entry per CDR3 protein. TCRdb assigned the V and J calls; the authors' analysis was not used. The sample carries 100,000 to 150,000 distinct CDR3 sequences, more than 7.5% recorded once. This chain links TRBV19 with TRBJ1-5; no firm D call. Sequenced material: whole blood. The origin of this receptor is a male donor in good health. Some clones in this sample may be carry-over from other donors' samples. CDR3 in DNA: TGTGCCAGTAGTACCCAGGATCAGCCCCAGCATTTT. It specifies CASSTQDQPQHF.